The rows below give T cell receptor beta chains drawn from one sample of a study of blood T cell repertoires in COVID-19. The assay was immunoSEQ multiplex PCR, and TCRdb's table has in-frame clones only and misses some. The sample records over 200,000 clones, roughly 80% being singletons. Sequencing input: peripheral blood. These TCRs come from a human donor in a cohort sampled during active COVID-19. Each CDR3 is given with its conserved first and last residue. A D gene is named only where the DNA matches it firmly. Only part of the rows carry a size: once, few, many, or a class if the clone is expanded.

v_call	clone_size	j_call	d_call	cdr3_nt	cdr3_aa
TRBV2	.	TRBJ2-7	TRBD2	TGTGCCAGCAAGGTAGCGGGTCCCTACGAGCAGTACTTC	CASKVAGPYEQYF
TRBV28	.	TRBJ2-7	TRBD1	TGTGCCAGCAGTCCCACGTTGGGGACAGGAGCCTACGAGCAGTACTTC	CASSPTLGTGAYEQYF
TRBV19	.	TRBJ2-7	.	TGTGCCAGTAGAAATGGAAAGGGGCCGACCTACGAGCAGTACTTC	CASRNGKGPTYEQYF
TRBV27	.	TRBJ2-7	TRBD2	TGTGCCAGCAGTAAAGCGGGAGGGGGATTCGAGCAGTACTTC	CASSKAGGGFEQYF
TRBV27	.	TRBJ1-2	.	TGTGCCAGCAGTTCTCACAGAGCTAACTATGGCTACACCTTC	CASSSHRANYGYTF
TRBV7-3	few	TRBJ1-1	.	TGTGCCAGCAGCTATAGGAGGAACACTGAAGCTTTCTTT	CASSYRRNTEAFF
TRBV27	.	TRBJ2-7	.	TGTGCCAGCAGCCTCCTGCAAGGGGTCTACGAGCAGTACTTC	CASSLLQGVYEQYF
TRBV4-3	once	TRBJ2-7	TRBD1	TGCGCCAGCAGCCAAGACGGGACAGGGCCTCTTGGGCAGTACTTC	CASSQDGTGPLGQYF
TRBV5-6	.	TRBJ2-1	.	TGTGCCAGCAGCTTCGCGGGACCTCACAATGAGCAGTTCTTC	CASSFAGPHNEQFF
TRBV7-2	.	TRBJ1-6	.	TGTGCCAGCAGCTTAGCCTTGGGGCAGGCGCGCCTCCGCAGGGCTTCACCCCTCCACTTT	CASSLALGQARLRRASPLHF
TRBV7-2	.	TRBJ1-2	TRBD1	TGTGCCAGCTCATGGACAGGGGACCATGGCTACACCTTC	CASSWTGDHGYTF
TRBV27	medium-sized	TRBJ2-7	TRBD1	TGTGCCAGCAGCTCGAGGGGGCCCCGGGACGAGCAGTACTTC	CASSSRGPRDEQYF
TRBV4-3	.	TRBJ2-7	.	TGCGCCAGCAGCCACCAAAGGACGGGAAACTCCTACGAGCAGTACTTC	CASSHQRTGNSYEQYF
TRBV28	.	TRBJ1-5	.	TGTGCCAGCACCTCCTACAGGGTTGGTAATCAGCCCCAGCATTTT	CASTSYRVGNQPQHF
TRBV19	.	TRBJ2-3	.	TGTGCCAGTAGTGTGGGACTTTCAGATACGCAGTATTTT	CASSVGLSDTQYF
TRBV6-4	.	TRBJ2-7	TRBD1	TGTGCCAGCAGTGACTTGACAGGGGGCGACTCCTACGAGCAGTACTTC	CASSDLTGGDSYEQYF
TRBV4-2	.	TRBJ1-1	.	TGTGCCAGCAGCCAATACTCAGGGGAACCTGAAGCTTTCTTT	CASSQYSGEPEAFF
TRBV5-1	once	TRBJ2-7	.	TGCGCCAGCAGCCCGGACAGTCGGGGCGAGCAGTACTTC	CASSPDSRGEQYF
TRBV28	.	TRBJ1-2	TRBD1	TGTGCCAGCAGTTCTCAACAGGGGTCAGGCTACACCTTC	CASSSQQGSGYTF
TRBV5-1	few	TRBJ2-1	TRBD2	TGCGCCAGCAGTTCGGGACTAGCGGGAGTGGTGGATGAGCAGTTCTTC	CASSSGLAGVVDEQFF
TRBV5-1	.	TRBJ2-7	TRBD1	TGCGCCAGCAGCTTGTCCGGGACAGGTGCCGCCTACGAGCAGTACTTC	CASSLSGTGAAYEQYF
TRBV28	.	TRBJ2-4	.	TGTGCCAGCAGTTCAGGGCGCAGGTACATTCAGTACTTC	CASSSGRRYIQYF
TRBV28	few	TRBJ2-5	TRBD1	TGTGCCAGCAGTCCCCAGGGGGCTGGGGGGACCCAGTACTTC	CASSPQGAGGTQYF
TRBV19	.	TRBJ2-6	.	TGTGCCAGTAGTACCCACCTAGCAGCGGGGGCCAACGTCCTGACTTTC	CASSTHLAAGANVLTF
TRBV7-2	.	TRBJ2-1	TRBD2	TGTGCCAGCAGCTTAGAAGCGGGACTAGCGTACGCTGAGCAGTTCTTC	CASSLEAGLAYAEQFF
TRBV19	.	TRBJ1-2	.	TGTGCCAGTAGTGGCCGGAGCTATGGCTACACCTTC	CASSGRSYGYTF
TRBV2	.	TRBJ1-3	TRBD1	TGTGCCAGCAGTCAGCAGGGGGAACGGTCTGGAAACACCATATATTTT	CASSQQGERSGNTIYF
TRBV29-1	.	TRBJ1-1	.	TGCAGCGTCCGGACAGTCCCCGGCCCTGAAGCTTTCTTT	CSVRTVPGPEAFF
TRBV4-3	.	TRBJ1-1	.	TGCGCCAGCAGCCAAGACGCAAGTTCGAGAGCTTTCTTT	CASSQDASSRAFF
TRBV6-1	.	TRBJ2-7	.	TGTGCCAGCAGTGAAGAGGGCAGGGCGGACGAGCAGTACTTC	CASSEEGRADEQYF
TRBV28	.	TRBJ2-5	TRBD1	TGTGCCAGCATACAGGGGGCTTGGGAGACCCAGTACTTC	CASIQGAWETQYF
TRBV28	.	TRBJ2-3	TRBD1	TGTGCCAGCAGTAGGGACAGCGACAGCACAGATACGCAGTATTTT	CASSRDSDSTDTQYF